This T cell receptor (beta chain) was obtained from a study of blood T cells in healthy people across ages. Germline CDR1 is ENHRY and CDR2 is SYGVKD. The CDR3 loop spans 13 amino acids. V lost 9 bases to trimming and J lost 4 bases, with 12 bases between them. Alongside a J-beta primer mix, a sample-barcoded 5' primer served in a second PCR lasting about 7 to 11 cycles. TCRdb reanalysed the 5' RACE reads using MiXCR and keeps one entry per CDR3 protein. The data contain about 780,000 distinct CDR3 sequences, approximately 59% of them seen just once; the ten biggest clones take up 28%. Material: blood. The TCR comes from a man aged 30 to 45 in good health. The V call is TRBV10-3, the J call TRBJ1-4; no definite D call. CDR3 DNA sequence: TGTGCCATTAATGGAGATCTTAATGAAAAACTGTTTTTT. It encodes CAINGDLNEKLFF.